Listed below are T cell receptor beta chains from one sample, sequenced in a study of T cell responses to AZD1222 COVID-19 vaccine. The protocol was immunoSEQ multiplex PCR, while the TCRdb copy is restricted to in-frame clones and leaves out a portion. Of approximately 68,000 clones detected, 88% appear once; the ten largest clones hold about 20%. The source material was peripheral blood, sampled on day 0 of AZD1222 vaccination. These receptor sequences come from an adult in good health. Each CDR3 is given with its conserved first and last residue. Fields, in order: J gene, D gene, V gene, clone size, CDR3 protein, CDR3 DNA. The D gene is left open where the match is weak. Size is stated for part of the rows, as once, few or many counts, or as a class when the clone is expanded.

>TRBJ2-7|NA|TRBV5-5|NA
CASSGPYEQYF
TGTGCCAGCAGCGGCCCCTACGAGCAGTACTTC
>TRBJ2-7|NA|TRBV18|NA
CASSQGYEQYF
TGTGCCAGCTCACAGGGCTACGAGCAGTACTTC
>TRBJ2-7|TRBD1|TRBV6-1|NA
CASSEALRTGPYEQYF
TGTGCCAGCAGTGAAGCGCTCAGGACAGGACCCTACGAGCAGTACTTC
>TRBJ1-1|TRBD1|TRBV27|NA
CASLGGGANTEAFF
TGTGCCAGCCTGGGAGGGGGCGCGAACACTGAAGCTTTCTTT
>TRBJ2-7|TRBD1|TRBV5-1|NA
CASSSRTGYEQYF
TGCGCCAGCAGCTCTAGGACAGGCTACGAGCAGTACTTC
>TRBJ2-1|NA|TRBV18|NA
CASSLGSLYEQFF
TGTGCCAGCTCACTCGGGAGTTTGTATGAGCAGTTCTTC
>TRBJ1-4|NA|TRBV18|NA
CASSPNAATNEKLFF
TGTGCCAGCTCACCAAACGCCGCAACTAATGAAAAACTGTTTTTT
>TRBJ2-1|TRBD1|TRBV15|NA
CATSRVGDRAHKTYNEQFF
TGTGCCACCAGCAGAGTGGGGGACAGGGCACACAAAACGTACAATGAGCAGTTCTTC
>TRBJ2-3|NA|TRBV5-8|NA
CASSRKPGSTDTQYF
TGTGCCAGCAGCCGTAAACCGGGGTCCACAGATACGCAGTATTTT
>TRBJ1-3|NA|TRBV28|once
CASSFRASSSGNTIYF
TGTGCCAGCAGTTTTCGCGCCAGCAGCTCTGGAAACACCATATATTTT
>TRBJ2-1|TRBD2|TRBV14|NA
CASSLGPSREPDNEQFF
TGTGCCAGCAGCCTCGGACCCTCGCGGGAGCCTGACAATGAGCAGTTCTTC
>TRBJ1-1|NA|TRBV4-3|once
CASSQVRTRGEAFF
TGCGCCAGCAGCCAAGTTCGCACAAGGGGTGAAGCTTTCTTT
>TRBJ2-7|TRBD2|TRBV3-1/TRBV3-2|NA
CASRATSGSGDEQYF
TGTGCCAGCAGGGCAACTAGCGGGAGTGGGGACGAGCAGTACTTC
>TRBJ2-1|NA|TRBV20-1|NA
CSASYQGYPYNEQFF
TGCAGTGCTAGTTATCAGGGATACCCATACAATGAGCAGTTCTTC
>TRBJ2-7|NA|TRBV19|NA
CASSIATGSYEQYF
TGTGCCAGTAGTATTGCGACAGGATCCTACGAGCAGTACTTC
>TRBJ2-7|TRBD2|TRBV10-2|NA
CASRTSASSYEQYF
TGCGCCAGCAGGACTAGCGCTAGCTCCTACGAGCAGTACTTC
>TRBJ1-4|TRBD1|TRBV3-1/TRBV3-2|NA
CASSPNRGTNEKLFF
TGTGCCAGCAGCCCCAACAGGGGGACTAATGAAAAACTGTTTTTT
>TRBJ1-5|TRBD1|TRBV5-1|NA
CASSLGQGGQPQHF
TGCGCCAGCAGCTTAGGACAGGGAGGTCAGCCCCAGCATTTT
>TRBJ2-3|TRBD1|TRBV15|once
CATSRVGQGRTDTQYF
TGTGCCACCAGCAGAGTGGGACAGGGAAGGACAGATACGCAGTATTTT
>TRBJ1-5|NA|TRBV9|once
CASSVGITAQPQHF
TGTGCCAGCAGCGTAGGTATCACAGCTCAGCCCCAGCATTTT
>TRBJ2-1|TRBD2|TRBV10-2|NA
CASSSGLAYNEQFF
TGCGCCAGCAGTTCAGGACTAGCGTACAATGAGCAGTTCTTC
>TRBJ1-4|NA|TRBV2|NA
CASSELLVANEKLFF
TGTGCCAGCAGTGAACTCCTGGTGGCTAATGAAAAACTGTTTTTT
>TRBJ1-2|NA|TRBV2|NA
CASSGSQGNYGYTF
TGTGCCAGCAGTGGATCACAGGGTAACTATGGCTACACCTTC
>TRBJ2-1|TRBD2|TRBV24-1|NA
CAQGTSGPGGVSNEQFF
TGTGCCCAAGGGACTAGCGGGCCCGGGGGGGTGAGCAATGAGCAGTTCTTC
>TRBJ2-1|TRBD2|TRBV11-2|NA
CASSPQLATTANEQFF
TGTGCCAGCAGCCCGCAACTAGCGACTACTGCAAATGAGCAGTTCTTC
>TRBJ1-1|NA|TRBV4-1|NA
CASSQGGVGNTEAFF
TGCGCCAGCAGCCAAGGGGGGGTAGGAAACACTGAAGCTTTCTTT
>TRBJ2-3|TRBD2|TRBV10-3|NA
CAISDRTSGTDTQYF
TGTGCCATCAGTGATAGGACTAGCGGGACGGATACGCAGTATTTT
>TRBJ2-2|TRBD1|TRBV7-9|NA
CASTPLLDRATGELFF
TGTGCCAGCACGCCACTATTGGACAGGGCCACCGGGGAGCTGTTTTTT
>TRBJ1-6|TRBD1|TRBV7-6|NA
CASSSGQQAPLHF
TGTGCCAGCAGTTCGGGACAGCAGGCACCCCTCCACTTT
>TRBJ1-5|TRBD1|TRBV27|few
CASSLYGTGAYQPQHF
TGTGCCAGCAGTTTATACGGGACAGGGGCCTATCAGCCCCAGCATTTT
>TRBJ2-7|TRBD1|TRBV30|few
CAWRGSTGSDEQYF
TGTGCCTGGAGGGGTTCGACAGGGTCCGACGAGCAGTACTTC
>TRBJ1-1|NA|TRBV28|once
CASSRDTRTEAFF
TGTGCCAGCAGCAGGGACACCCGGACTGAAGCTTTCTTT
>TRBJ1-1|TRBD1|TRBV6-1|NA
CASSEGLGRGRTEAFF
TGTGCCAGCAGTGAAGGACTTGGCAGGGGGCGGACTGAAGCTTTCTTT
>TRBJ2-1|TRBD1|TRBV19|NA
CASTDGTVSYNEQFF
TGTGCCAGTACCGACGGGACAGTCTCTTACAATGAGCAGTTCTTC
>TRBJ1-2|NA|TRBV28|few
CAIYGANYGYTF
TGTGCCATCTATGGGGCTAACTATGGCTACACCTTC
>TRBJ2-3|NA|TRBV7-8|few
CASSPTWGYTDTQYF
TGTGCCAGCAGTCCGACTTGGGGGTACACAGATACGCAGTATTTT
>TRBJ1-5|TRBD1|TRBV28|NA
CASSPVGRGGIYQPQHF
TGTGCCAGCAGTCCGGTTGGCCGAGGGGGCATCTATCAGCCCCAGCATTTT
>TRBJ2-7|NA|TRBV7-8|NA
CASSRNIYEQYF
TGTGCCAGCAGCCGTAATATTTACGAGCAGTACTTC
>TRBJ2-7|NA|TRBV27|NA
CASSLGPGGEQYF
TGTGCCAGCAGTTTGGGCCCCGGGGGCGAGCAGTACTTC
>TRBJ1-2|NA|TRBV6-5|NA
CASSYGSGYGYTF
TGTGCCAGCAGTTACGGTAGTGGCTATGGCTACACCTTC